This T cell receptor beta chain stems from a study of cytomegalovirus exposure and HLA in healthy donors. Overall study: Early release data held some 79 million unique TCRs from HLA-typed donors. Whole-study results and caveats: The analysis excluded some indistinguishable V segments, including TRBV6-2 and TRBV6-3. Another analysis was done later, and it associated 16,951 TCR beta sequences with HLA alleles at 0.05 false discovery rate.

The V and J ends lost 7 bases and 8 bases, in that order; junction bases with no gene match: 8. This CDR3 region has 14 residues. Per germline, CDR1 SNHLY and CDR2 FYNNEI. With regard to this clone: Antigen specificity is unknown.

PCR was performed using 60 Vbeta and 13 Jbeta primers. The assay was immunoSEQ multiplex PCR, and TCRdb's table has in-frame clones only and misses some. The sample contains 90,000 to 150,000 clones, 70% to 80% of which appear only once. This sequence was found in a woman between 45 and 60 years old in good health and CMV-seropositive. V is TRBV2 and J is TRBJ1-4; 9 bases are shared with TRBD1. The material sequenced was PBMCs. Here the CDR3 reads CASISGTGQEKLFF. The CDR3 DNA sequence: TGTGCCAGCATCTCCGGGACAGGGCAGGAAAAACTGTTTTTT.